The entry below gives a single TCR beta chain sequence along with its context. This record belongs to a study of blood T cell repertoires in COVID-19. Original processing methods: Reference gene primers were amplified, and this amplification served to estimate nucleated cell counts. The protocol was immunoSEQ multiplex PCR, while the TCRdb copy is restricted to in-frame clones and leaves out a portion. V and J calls and clone size follow that table, whereas D and trimming were derived from the DNA. This sample has about 430,000 clones, with roughly 90% found just once. This CDR3 has 15 amino acids. Germline V gene lookup returns CDR1 LNHDA and CDR2 SQIVND (reference sequence). V was pared by 6 bases and J by 2 bases, with 8 bases of the junction left unmatched.

The chain employs TRBV19 and TRBJ2-3; 7 bases agree with TRBD1. This TCR came from a man in his late teens or twenties with COVID-19, enrolled during active disease. Sequencing was performed on peripheral blood. The CDR3 reads CASRSWDRNTDTQYF. CDR3 in DNA: TGTGCCAGTAGATCGTGGGACAGAAACACAGATACGCAGTATTTT.